The 32 T cell receptor beta chains in this list originate from one sample, sequenced in a study of blood T cell repertoires in COVID-19. Libraries were prepared by immunoSEQ multiplex PCR; TCRdb keeps only in-frame clonotypes and omits some of them. Here the sample spans around 300,000 clones, 88% being singletons. Material: PBMCs or T cells enriched from blood (not recorded which). The receptor source for this set is a young woman who had recovered from COVID-19.

J is TRBJ2-3 and V is TRBV29-1; D is perhaps TRBD2 (6 bases). Germline V CDR1 and CDR2: SQVTM, ANQGSEA. V was trimmed by 5 bases and J by 1 base, leaving 7 bases between them. The CDR3 loop spans 12 amino acids. DNA for the CDR3: TGCAGCGTTACGGGAGGCACAGATACGCAGTATTTT. Its translation: CSVTGGTDTQYF.

V gene TRBV24-1 combines with J gene TRBJ1-4; 7 bases line up with TRBD1. V lost 7 bases and J lost 5; bases outside the gene matches: 9. This CDR3 contains 15 residues. The germline CDR1 and CDR2 sequences are KGHDR and SFDVKD. In DNA form, the CDR3 reads TGTGCCACCAGCTCAAACAGGGGAGGCAATGAAAAACTGTTTTTT. It translates to CATSSNRGGNEKLFF.

The chain recombines TRBV27 with TRBJ1-1, with TRBD1 identical over 8 bases. The CDR3 totals 15 residues. After removal of 2 bases from V and 5 bases from J, the junction contained 7 bases not matched to a gene. Germline V lookup: CDR1 MNHEY, CDR2 SMNVEV (reference sequence). The CDR3 is CASSLIWTGKTEAFF. The CDR3 nucleotides are TGTGCCAGCAGTTTAATCTGGACAGGGAAAACTGAAGCTTTCTTT.

The genes are TRBV2 and TRBJ2-7; D perhaps matches TRBD2 (5 bases). This CDR3 has 12 residues. The germline V gene encodes CDR1 SNHLY and CDR2 FYNNEI. V was cut by 6 bases and J by 3 bases, with 9 bases left in between. Written as DNA, the CDR3 is TGTGCCAGCAGAGACCGGGACTACGAGCAGTACTTC. Protein sequence: CASRDRDYEQYF.

The V gene is TRBV10-1, the J gene TRBJ1-1; D gene unclear. Germline V lookup: CDR1 WNHNN, CDR2 SYGVQD (reference sequence). Deletions cut 6 bases from V and 5 bases from J, with 10 bases between. This CDR3 has 12 amino acids. The CDR3 spells CASSDGETEAFF. The CDR3 nucleotides read TGCGCCAGCAGCGATGGGGAGACTGAAGCTTTCTTT.

V usage is TRBV27 and J usage is TRBJ1-1, with 7 bases lining up with TRBD1. CDR1 MNHEY and CDR2 SMNVEV come from the germline V gene (reference sequence). The CDR3 covers 15 residues. After removal of 2 bases from V and 1 base from J, the junction contained 4 bases not matched to a gene. The CDR3 loop is CASSLDGTANTEAFF. As DNA, the CDR3 is TGTGCCAGCAGTTTAGACGGGACAGCGAACACTGAAGCTTTCTTT.

This clone was seen only a few times. The chain couples TRBV11-1 to TRBJ1-6; D is possibly TRBD1 (6 bases). The V and J ends lost 3 bases and 9 bases respectively, with 9 bases between them. Germline V lookup: CDR1 SGHAT, CDR2 FQDESV (reference sequence). The CDR3 is made up of 13 amino acids. The CDR3 spells CASSLDRSSPLHF. CDR3 bases: TGTGCCAGCAGCTTGGACAGATCTTCACCCCTCCACTTT.

In DNA, the CDR3 is TGTGCCAGCAGCCAACGCCCGCCCATGACAACCGAGCAGTACTTC. This codes for CASSQRPPMTTEQYF. The chain uses TRBV7-2 and TRBJ2-7, with D unresolved. The CDR3 is 15 amino acids. Looked up from germline, CDR1 is SGHTA and CDR2 is FQGNSA. Between the trimmed V and J ends, which lost 5 bases and 6 bases, there was a span of 20 bases.

The J gene is TRBJ2-1, the V gene TRBV18, with 10 positions matching TRBD2. V lost 4 bases to trimming and J lost 3 bases; unmatched junction nucleotides: 0. The germline V gene encodes CDR1 KGHSH and CDR2 LQKENI. CDR3 length: 14 amino acids. CDR3 region: CASSRTSGYNEQFF. The CDR3, as DNA: TGTGCCAGCTCACGGACTAGCGGCTACAATGAGCAGTTCTTC. The full variable domain, in which reference TRBV18 and TRBJ2-1 provide the parts outside the CDR3, is NAGVMQNPRHLVRRRGQEARLRCSPMKGHSHVYWYRQLPEEGLKFMVYLQKENIIDESGMPKERFSAEFPKEGPSILRIQQVVRGDSAAYFCASSRTSGYNEQFFGPGTRLTVL.

The chain is built from TRBV13 and TRBJ1-4, with TRBD1 as a possible D gene (5 bases). Germline CDR1 and CDR2: PRHDT and FYEKMQ (reference sequence). V lost 5 bases to trimming and J lost 7 bases, with 14 bases between them. CDR3 length equals 14 residues. The CDR3 coding sequence is TGTGCCAGCAGCCCCCGGGGGGGTACTGAAAAACTGTTTTTT. Its translation is CASSPRGGTEKLFF.

The table lists this clone with a few counts. The chain has TRBV19 and TRBJ1-1, with TRBD1 identical over 8 bases. The CDR3 loop spans 16 amino acids. Germline V gene sequence: CDR1 LNHDA, CDR2 SQIVND (reference sequence). With 5 bases clipped from V and 2 bases from J, the junction kept 10 bases outside the gene matches. In DNA, the CDR3 is TGTGCCAGTAGTCCCCGGACAGGGATGGGTAACACTGAAGCTTTCTTT. Translation gives CASSPRTGMGNTEAFF.

The chain couples TRBV12-3 or TRBV12-4 to TRBJ2-3; tentatively, D is TRBD2 (6 bases). This CDR3 region has 13 residues. Trimming shortened V by 11 bases and J by 5 bases, and 17 bases separated the two germline ends. CDR3 in DNA: TGTGCCTCGAGTGGGCGGGGTCTAGATACGCAGTATTTT. Translation gives CASSGRGLDTQYF.

The chain is built from TRBV4-1 and TRBJ2-3; 8 positions match TRBD1. CDR1 is MGHRA and CDR2 is YSYEKL in the germline V gene. V lost 4 bases to trimming and J lost 0 bases; unmatched junction nucleotides: 6. The CDR3 contains 16 residues. The CDR3 DNA follows: TGCGCCAGCAGCCCCCAGGGGGCATCTAGCACAGATACGCAGTATTTT. Protein product: CASSPQGASSTDTQYF.

This chain connects TRBV11-3 to TRBJ2-2; possibly TRBD2 for D (5 bases). Trimming shortened V by 1 base and J by 0 bases, and 12 bases separated the two germline ends. The CDR3 covers 17 residues. Germline loops: CDR1 SGHNT, CDR2 YENEEA. DNA for the CDR3: TGTGCCAGCAGCTTAGTCGCCGGGATCGCGAACACCGGGGAGCTGTTTTTT. Protein sequence: CASSLVAGIANTGELFF.

The chain carries TRBV7-2 and TRBJ2-7, with D maybe TRBD2 (6 bases). Trimming took off 3 bases at V and 3 bases at J, with 9 bases between the two ends. Germline V gene lookup returns CDR1 SGHTA and CDR2 FQGNSA. CDR3 length: 13 amino acids. The CDR3 DNA follows: TGTGCCAGCAGCTTCCGACTAGACTACGAGCAGTACTTC. It codes for CASSFRLDYEQYF.

This clone is a singleton in its sample. The chain combines TRBV19 with TRBJ1-4, with 9 nucleotides matching TRBD1. The CDR3 totals 15 residues. Germline V CDR1 and CDR2: LNHDA, SQIVND (reference sequence). Germline trimming cut 9 bases from V and 5 bases from J; bases unmatched to any gene: 10. CDR3 DNA: TGTGCCAGCAGTCCCCTGACAGGGGGAAATGAAAAACTGTTTTTT. This gives the protein CASSPLTGGNEKLFF.

The chain is built from TRBV4-3 and TRBJ1-1; no reliable D call. V was cut by 1 base and J by 5 bases, with 11 bases left in between. The CDR3 is 14 amino acids. CDR1 and CDR2 from the germline V gene are LGHNA and YSLEER. As DNA, the CDR3 is TGCGCCAGCAGCCAAGGACCGCCGGGGACTGAAGCTTTCTTT. Translation: CASSQGPPGTEAFF.

The genes are TRBV9 and TRBJ1-2, with 8 nucleotides matching TRBD1. The CDR3 covers 13 residues. After removal of 4 bases from V and 6 bases from J, the junction contained 5 bases not matched to a gene. Per the germline V gene, CDR1 is SGDLS and CDR2 is YYNGEE. CDR3 residues: CASSPGQGDGYTF. CDR3 nucleotides: TGTGCCAGCAGCCCTGGACAGGGAGATGGCTACACCTTC.

The chain links TRBV11-2 to TRBJ2-1; 8 bases match TRBD2. Germline CDR1 is SGHAT and CDR2 is FQNNGV. The junction had 17 bases not matched to a gene; V was cut back by 6 bases and J by 4 bases. CDR3 length: 18 amino acids. CDR3 bases: TGTGCCAGCAGTCATTACCGATCCCCTAGCGGGCGGTACAATGAGCAGTTCTTC. Its translation: CASSHYRSPSGRYNEQFF.

V and J are TRBV6-5 and TRBJ1-4; 9 bases align to TRBD1. The CDR3 is 16 residues long. V lost 1 base to trimming and J lost 8 bases; unmatched junction nucleotides: 8. Germline V gene data show CDR1 as MNHEY and CDR2 as SVGAGI. The CDR3 DNA follows: TGTGCCAGCAGTTACTGGGGACAGGGTCCCAGAGAAAAACTGTTTTTT. Protein: CASSYWGQGPREKLFF.

The chain carries TRBV12-3 or TRBV12-4 and TRBJ1-2; 8 bases line up with TRBD1. J lost 3 bases, V lost 6 bases, and 3 bases had no gene match. The CDR3 spans 13 residues. The CDR3 spells CASRGQAHYGYTF. The CDR3 DNA reads TGTGCCAGCAGGGGACAGGCGCACTATGGCTACACCTTC.

This clone was counted a single time. The rearrangement links TRBV5-1 to TRBJ2-6; 8 nucleotides align to TRBD1. The germline gives CDR1 SGHRS, CDR2 YFSETQ. J was trimmed by 1 base and V by 6 bases; bases with no gene match: 3. The CDR3 consists of 15 residues. The CDR3 region has the DNA TGCGCCAGCATGCAGGGGGCTTCTGGGGCCAACGTCCTGACTTTC. It codes for CASMQGASGANVLTF.

The chain couples TRBV15 to TRBJ1-5, with D hard to call. Germline loops: CDR1 LNHNV, CDR2 YYDKDF (reference sequence). The CDR3 has 13 amino acids. V was cut by 0 bases and J by 9 bases, with 9 bases left in between. The CDR3 DNA follows: TGTGCCACCAGCAGAGATCTTTCGGGGCCCCAGCATTTT. Amino acids: CATSRDLSGPQHF.

The V call is TRBV7-9, the J call TRBJ2-1; D possibly corresponds to TRBD1 (6 bases). Trimming pared 5 bases from V and 1 base from J, leaving 12 bases between. The CDR3 has 15 amino acids. CDR1 SEHNR and CDR2 FQNEAQ come from the germline V gene (reference sequence). CDR3 loop: CASSPTGWSYNEQFF. CDR3 DNA: TGTGCCAGCAGCCCCACAGGGTGGTCCTACAATGAGCAGTTCTTC.

The J gene is TRBJ2-5, the V gene TRBV7-3, with 7 nucleotides matching TRBD2. V shed 3 bases and J 5 bases; nucleotides not matched to a gene: 15. The germline gives CDR1 SGHTA, CDR2 FQGTGA. The CDR3 loop spans 17 amino acids. The CDR3 DNA follows: TGTGCCAGCAGCTTTACCAGCGCGGGACTACCAAGGGAGACCCAGTACTTC. Protein product: CASSFTSAGLPRETQYF.

The chain employs TRBV21-1 and TRBJ1-2. TRBV21-1 is a listed pseudogene. This CDR3 region has 14 residues. CDR3 region: CASSKAGRWYGYTF. The CDR3, as DNA: TGTGCCAGCAGCAAGGCGGGGCGGTGGTATGGCTACACCTTC.

Written as DNA, the CDR3 is TGTGCCAGCAAGACAGGGGAAAAGTGGCGCACTGAAGCTTTCTTT. It codes for CASKTGEKWRTEAFF. This chain links TRBV28 with TRBJ1-1; 8 nucleotides match TRBD1. CDR1 and CDR2 from the germline V gene are MDHEN and SYDVKM. Unmatched junction bases numbered 11, after V lost 7 bases and J lost 4 bases. The CDR3 is 15 residues long. The full variable domain, completed using reference TRBV28 and TRBJ1-1, is DVKVTQSSRYLVKRTGEKVFLECVQDMDHENMFWYRQDPGLGLRLIYFSYDVKMKEKGDIPEGYSVSREKKERFSLILESASTNQTSMYLCASKTGEKWRTEAFFGQGTRLTVV.

The chain uses TRBV20-1 and TRBJ2-7; perhaps TRBD1 as D (6 bases). Deletions cut 6 bases from V and 4 bases from J, with 10 bases between. Germline CDR1 is DFQATT and CDR2 is SNEGSKA (reference sequence). The CDR3 covers 11 residues. CDR3 sequence reads: CSATDRYEQYF. As DNA, the CDR3 is TGCAGTGCCACGGACAGATACGAGCAGTACTTC.

On this clone itself: The same CDR3 also results from other DNA sequences found in this sample. The chain is built from TRBV27 and TRBJ2-7, with 9 positions matching TRBD2. This CDR3 has 14 amino acids. Losses at the gene ends were 2 bases for V and 3 bases for J; bases not matched to a gene: 2. Germline assignment: CDR1 MNHEY and CDR2 SMNVEV (reference sequence). The DNA of the CDR3 is TGTGCCAGCAGTTTAGGCGGGGGGGTCTACGAGCAGTACTTC. Its protein product is CASSLGGGVYEQYF.

The chain recombines TRBV28 with TRBJ2-3, with D possibly matching TRBD2 (6 bases). The CDR3 sequence is 16 residues long. Trimming took off 1 base at V and 6 bases at J, with 17 bases between the two ends. Per germline, CDR1 MDHEN and CDR2 SYDVKM. The CDR3 is CASSLSGGAPSDTQYF. In nucleotides, the CDR3 is TGTGCCAGCAGTTTATCGGGCGGGGCCCCCAGTGATACGCAGTATTTT.

The chain has TRBV7-2 and TRBJ1-1; perhaps TRBD1 as D (5 bases). The CDR3 consists of 13 residues. Trimming shortened V by 2 bases and J by 6 bases, and 10 bases separated the two germline ends. The germline V gene encodes CDR1 SGHTA and CDR2 FQGNSA. The CDR3 spells CASSLRGRAEAFF. The CDR3 region has the DNA TGTGCCAGCAGCTTAAGGGGAAGGGCTGAAGCTTTCTTT.

This chain links TRBV28 with TRBJ1-4; perhaps TRBD1 as D (6 bases). Germline V gives CDR1 MDHEN, CDR2 SYDVKM. The CDR3 totals 15 residues. V lost 6 bases and J lost 8, with 19 bases in between. The CDR3 sequence is CASSHTTGPGEKLFF. The CDR3 DNA is TGTGCCAGCAGCCACACCACAGGGCCGGGGGAAAAACTGTTTTTT.